The 27 T cell receptor beta chains below come from one sample, sequenced in a study of memory CD8 T cells in hepatitis C reinfection. Stated time point: peak reinfection, 3 to 8 weeks after reinfection detection. The sorted cells went straight to TCR sequencing with no prior in vitro expansion. Profiled with immunoSEQ multiplex PCR; TCRdb holds only in-frame clones, not every one. The data contain 35,000 to 55,000 clones, approximately 88% of them seen just once; the ten biggest clones take up around 1.2%. The sequenced material came from naive CD8+ T cells sorted from blood. The receptor set was obtained from a man between 18 and 35 years old with hepatitis C virus infection.

The chain carries TRBV27 and TRBJ2-7; a weak D match, TRBD1 (5 bases). The length of the CDR3 is 14 residues. Germline V CDR1 and CDR2: MNHEY, SMNVEV (reference sequence). Trimming took off 4 bases at V and 2 bases at J, with 12 bases between the two ends. The CDR3 sequence: CASSWAGNAYEQYF. CDR3 nucleotides: TGTGCCAGCAGTTGGGCAGGGAACGCCTACGAGCAGTACTTC.

The J gene is TRBJ2-1, the V gene TRBV28; the match to TRBD2 covers 9 bases. The CDR3 is 18 residues long. Germline V gene lookup returns CDR1 MDHEN and CDR2 SYDVKM. The V gene end was trimmed by 1 base and the J gene end by 5 bases; junction bases not matched to a gene: 12. This chain's CDR3 is CASSLYLARLAVDNEQFF. The DNA of the CDR3 is TGTGCCAGCAGTTTATACCTAGCGAGACTAGCGGTTGACAATGAGCAGTTCTTC.

This chain uses TRBV6-5 with TRBJ2-4, with D perhaps TRBD1 (6 bases). Trimming took 6 bases from V and 8 from J, leaving 11 bases between them. Germline lookup yields CDR1 MNHEY and CDR2 SVGAGI. This CDR3 is built from 12 residues. CDR3 sequence (DNA): TGTGCCAGCAGGGACAGTGGTTACATTCAGTACTTC. Protein product: CASRDSGYIQYF.

The chain carries TRBV30 and TRBJ2-2, with 7 bases aligning to TRBD1. With 1 base clipped from V and 3 bases from J, the junction kept 11 bases outside the gene matches. Germline V CDR1 and CDR2: GTSNPN, SVGIG (reference sequence). CDR3 size: 17 residues. The CDR3 coding sequence is TGTGCCTGGAGTGCCCTCTGGACAGGACTTTACACCGGGGAGCTGTTTTTT. It codes for CAWSALWTGLYTGELFF.

This chain links TRBV27 with TRBJ2-7, with D possibly TRBD2 on 6 matching bases. With 6 bases removed from V and 1 base from J, the gap between germline ends came to 16 bases. This CDR3 is 15 amino acids long. Germline V lookup: CDR1 MNHEY, CDR2 SMNVEV (reference sequence). CDR3 DNA: TGTGCCAGCAGGGGCGGACTACCACTATCCTACGAGCAGTACTTC. Translated, it gives CASRGGLPLSYEQYF.

V and J are TRBV10-2 and TRBJ2-5, with D possibly matching TRBD2 (7 bases). Trimming removed 2 bases at V and 5 bases at J, with 18 bases between. The CDR3 runs to 16 residues. Germline lookup yields CDR1 WSHSY and CDR2 SAAADI. Here the CDR3 reads CASSETGLVGAETQYF. Here the CDR3 DNA reads TGCGCCAGCAGTGAGACCGGACTAGTGGGGGCGGAGACCCAGTACTTC.

This clone was recorded once. V and J are TRBV6-1 and TRBJ1-2, with a weak D call TRBD1 (5 bases). CDR1 is MNHNS and CDR2 is SASEGT in the germline V gene. The CDR3 has 13 residues. V lost 6 bases to trimming and J lost 3 bases, with 11 bases between them. The CDR3 spells CASSRVADYGYTF. CDR3 sequence (DNA): TGTGCCAGCAGCAGGGTTGCGGACTATGGCTACACCTTC.

This clone has just one count. The chain recombines TRBV19 with TRBJ1-5; TRBD1 might be the D (5 bases). CDR1 LNHDA and CDR2 SQIVND come from the germline V gene (reference sequence). This CDR3 has 15 residues. V was clipped by 6 bases and J by 3 bases, with 15 bases between them. CDR3 coding DNA: TGTGCCAGTAGCTCGAGCGGGGGATACAATCAGCCCCAGCATTTT. Amino acids: CASSSSGGYNQPQHF.

This chain joins TRBV9 and TRBJ2-2; no definite D call. Germline V lookup: CDR1 SGDLS, CDR2 YYNGEE. The CDR3 runs to 13 residues. Trimming left V 1 base short and J 3 bases short, with 4 bases between. DNA for the CDR3: TGTGCCAGCAGCGTATATCACACCGGGGAGCTGTTTTTT. It translates to CASSVYHTGELFF.

V is TRBV7-2 and J is TRBJ2-5; D perhaps matches TRBD1 (5 bases). V was clipped by 1 base and J by 4 bases, with 13 bases between them. In germline, CDR1 is SGHTA, CDR2 FQGNSA. This CDR3 spans 15 amino acids. The CDR3 is CASSLGGGAGETQYF. CDR3 DNA sequence: TGTGCCAGCAGCTTAGGTGGTGGGGCAGGAGAGACCCAGTACTTC.

The chain joins TRBV10-1 to TRBJ2-3; 7 nucleotides align to TRBD1. The germline V gene encodes CDR1 WNHNN and CDR2 SYGVQD (reference sequence). The CDR3 length is 16 residues. With 2 bases clipped from V and 2 bases from J, the junction kept 7 bases outside the gene matches. The CDR3 loop reads CASSEISGGDTDTQYF. The CDR3 region has the DNA TGCGCCAGCAGTGAGATCTCAGGGGGTGACACAGATACGCAGTATTTT.

This clone was detected once. The chain recombines TRBV6-5 with TRBJ2-7; possible D gene TRBD2, 7 bases. This CDR3 is 15 amino acids long. V shed 10 bases and J shed 4 bases, with 23 bases lying between them. Germline CDR1 reads MNHEY; CDR2 reads SVGAGI. DNA for the CDR3: TGTGCCACAGTAGAGGGGGGGGGATTCGCGTACGAGCAGTACTTC. This gives the protein CATVEGGGFAYEQYF.

This chain connects TRBV7-2 to TRBJ2-7; TRBD2 matches 10 bases. The length of the CDR3 is 15 residues. V shed 5 bases, J shed 2 bases, and the junction held 6 bases outside the gene matches. Germline V gene lookup returns CDR1 SGHTA and CDR2 FQGNSA. This CDR3 is CASSKGTSAAYEQYF. The CDR3 DNA is TGTGCCAGCAGCAAGGGGACTAGCGCGGCCTACGAGCAGTACTTC.

This clone was detected a few times. The J gene is TRBJ2-5, the V gene TRBV28; TRBD1 agrees at 8 bases. The germline V gene encodes CDR1 MDHEN and CDR2 SYDVKM. V gave up 4 bases and J gave up 8 bases; unmatched junction bases: 3. CDR3 length: 12 residues. The CDR3 here is CASSSDRETQYF. In DNA, the CDR3 is TGTGCCAGCAGTTCGGACAGGGAAACCCAGTACTTC. The full variable domain, with the rest looked up from reference TRBV28 and TRBJ2-5, is DVKVTQSSRYLVKRTGEKVFLECVQDMDHENMFWYRQDPGLGLRLIYFSYDVKMKEKGDIPEGYSVSREKKERFSLILESASTNQTSMYLCASSSDRETQYFGPGTRLLVL.

The chain carries TRBV19 and TRBJ2-3; perhaps TRBD2 as D (6 bases). Germline lookup yields CDR1 LNHDA and CDR2 SQIVND (reference sequence). Trimming left V 4 bases short and J 4 bases short, with 12 bases between. CDR3 length: 14 residues. CDR3 DNA sequence: TGTGCCAGTAGTACTCTCCGGGAGCCAGATACGCAGTATTTT. Its translation: CASSTLREPDTQYF.

The chain couples TRBV2 to TRBJ2-2, with 7 bases matching TRBD1. V lost 5 bases, J lost 2 bases, and 8 bases stayed unmatched. From germline, CDR1 is SNHLY and CDR2 FYNNEI. There are 16 residues in the CDR3. CDR3 residues: CASSPGTAENTGELFF. CDR3 DNA: TGTGCCAGCAGTCCCGGGACAGCCGAAAACACCGGGGAGCTGTTTTTT. The whole variable domain, filled in from reference TRBV2 and TRBJ2-2, reads EPEVTQTPSHQVTQMGQEVILRCVPISNHLYFYWYRQILGQKVEFLVSFYNNEISEKSEIFDDQFSVERPDGSNFTLKIRSTKLEDSAMYFCASSPGTAENTGELFFGEGSRLTVL.

The chain uses TRBV4-1 and TRBJ2-1, with a weak D call TRBD1 (5 bases). Germline values: CDR1 MGHRA, CDR2 YSYEKL. The CDR3 runs 13 residues. V lost 1 base, J lost 15 bases, and 16 bases lay in between. Written as DNA, the CDR3 is TGCGCCAGCAGCCAAGGTAGGGGATGGGATCTGTTCTTC. It is translated as CASSQGRGWDLFF.

This clone was seen a few times. The genes are TRBV7-9 and TRBJ1-5; 9 nucleotides agree with TRBD1. Unmatched junction bases numbered 4, after V lost 5 bases and J lost 2 bases. The germline V gene encodes CDR1 SEHNR and CDR2 FQNEAQ (reference sequence). The CDR3 extends over 15 amino acids. The CDR3 reads CASSTDRGGNQPQHF. CDR3 sequence (DNA): TGTGCCAGCAGCACGGACAGGGGTGGCAATCAGCCCCAGCATTTT.

The genes are TRBV11-3 and TRBJ2-5; D call uncertain. Trimming took off 2 bases at V and 0 bases at J, with 7 bases between the two ends. The CDR3 sequence is 14 residues long. Germline V gene lookup returns CDR1 SGHNT and CDR2 YENEEA. The CDR3 DNA is TGTGCCAGCAGCTTAACGGTGTACCAAGAGACCCAGTACTTC. This gives the protein CASSLTVYQETQYF. Variable domain in full (rest from reference TRBV11-3 and TRBJ2-5): EAGVVQSPRYKIIEKKQPVAFWCNPISGHNTLYWYLQNLGQGPELLIRYENEEAVDDSQLPKDRFSAERLKGVDSTLKIQPAELGDSAVYLCASSLTVYQETQYFGPGTRLLVL.

The chain uses TRBV27 and TRBJ1-1, with D perhaps TRBD1 (5 bases). CDR1 and CDR2 (germline): MNHEY, SMNVEV (reference sequence). This CDR3 has 13 residues. With 3 bases removed from V and 4 bases from J, the gap between germline ends came to 9 bases. The DNA of the CDR3 is TGTGCCAGCAGTTTCCAGGGATCCACTGAAGCTTTCTTT. It yields the protein CASSFQGSTEAFF.

The gene calls are TRBV7-9 and TRBJ1-1; D unclear. Germline CDR1 reads SEHNR; CDR2 reads FQNEAQ (reference sequence). This CDR3 contains 13 residues. V dropped 3 bases and J dropped 1 base, with 6 bases sitting between them. CDR3 nucleotides: TGTGCCAGCAGCTTTGGGCCGAACACTGAAGCTTTCTTT. Protein: CASSFGPNTEAFF.

The gene calls are TRBV7-2 and TRBJ1-1; D may be TRBD1 (5 bases). CDR3 length: 15 amino acids. The germline CDR1 and CDR2 sequences are SGHTA and FQGNSA. V was cut by 0 bases and J by 3 bases, with 11 bases left in between. CDR3 DNA sequence: TGTGCCAGCAGCTTAGCGTTGGGGGGATACACTGAAGCTTTCTTT. This codes for CASSLALGGYTEAFF.

This chain joins TRBV27 and TRBJ2-5, with unresolved D. V was clipped by 1 base and J by 5 bases, with 8 bases between them. The CDR3 is made up of 13 amino acids. Germline-derived CDR1 and CDR2 are MNHEY and SMNVEV (reference sequence). CDR3 bases: TGTGCCAGCAGTTTATACGGGTTGGAGACCCAGTACTTC. Protein product: CASSLYGLETQYF.

The CDR3 here is CASSLDGYNEQFF. CDR3 nucleotides: TGCGCCAGCAGCTTGGACGGCTACAATGAGCAGTTCTTC. This chain uses TRBV5-1 with TRBJ2-1; no reliable D call. Germline CDR1 SGHRS, CDR2 YFSETQ. Trimming removed 0 bases at V and 3 bases at J, with 4 bases between. The CDR3 totals 13 residues.

The rearrangement joins TRBV29-1 to TRBJ1-2, with 9 bases matching TRBD1. The V gene end was trimmed by 6 bases and the J gene end by 6 bases; junction bases not matched to a gene: 11. This CDR3 has 14 residues. Germline CDR1 reads SQVTM; CDR2 reads ANQGSEA. As DNA, the CDR3 is TGCAGCGTCATCCCCCGGGACAGGGAGGATGGCTACACCTTC. This translates into CSVIPRDREDGYTF.

This clone has just one count. The chain couples TRBV28 to TRBJ2-3; 7 positions agree with TRBD2. Trimming at V came to 4 bases and at J to 2 bases, leaving 6 bases not matched to a gene. The CDR3 covers 15 residues. CDR1 is MDHEN and CDR2 is SYDVKM in the germline V gene. CDR3 sequence (DNA): TGTGCCAGCAGTTCACATCTAGCGGACACAGATACGCAGTATTTT. It yields the protein CASSSHLADTDTQYF.

The chain combines TRBV19 with TRBJ1-1; D is unresolved. This CDR3 has 13 residues. Deletions cut 3 bases from V and 1 base from J, with 6 bases between. Per the germline V gene, CDR1 is LNHDA and CDR2 is SQIVND (reference sequence). CDR3 DNA sequence: TGTGCCAGTAGTATGGAGGGGAACACTGAAGCTTTCTTT. This gives the protein CASSMEGNTEAFF.